This TCR beta chain was sequenced for a study of post-analysis software for immune sequencing data. Points from the study as a whole: In patients, TRBV5-6, TRBV5-1 and TRBV20-1 belonged to roughly five TRBV segments found more frequently than in controls.

The CDR3 length is 15 residues. The ends lost 5 bases at V and 2 bases at J; junction bases unmatched: 4. Germline-derived CDR1 and CDR2 are SGHTA and FQGNSA. There are a few counts of this clonotype. Its antigen is still unknown. TCR beta cDNA libraries included unique molecular identifiers. TCRdb independently ran MiXCR on the PCR reads; one entry per CDR3 protein. The table shows 500,000 to 600,000 distinct CDR3 sequences, with roughly 40% occurring only once. The chain joins TRBV7-2 to TRBJ2-3, with TRBD1 matching 10 bases. The clonotype was recovered from a girl aged 5 to 17 with multiple sclerosis. The sequencing input was blood. The CDR3 nucleotides are TGTGCCAGCAGCGCGGGACAGGGGAACACAGATACGCAGTATTTT. It codes for CASSAGQGNTDTQYF.